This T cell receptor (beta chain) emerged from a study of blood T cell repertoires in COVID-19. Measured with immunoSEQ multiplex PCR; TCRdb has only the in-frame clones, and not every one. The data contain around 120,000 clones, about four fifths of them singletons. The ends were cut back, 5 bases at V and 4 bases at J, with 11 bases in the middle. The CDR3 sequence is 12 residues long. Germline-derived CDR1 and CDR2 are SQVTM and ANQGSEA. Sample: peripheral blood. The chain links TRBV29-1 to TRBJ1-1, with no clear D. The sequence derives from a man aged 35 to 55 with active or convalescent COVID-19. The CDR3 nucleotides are TGCAGCGTTTGGCGGGTGAGCACTGAAGCTTTCTTT. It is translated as CSVWRVSTEAFF. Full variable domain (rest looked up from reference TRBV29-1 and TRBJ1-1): SAVISQKPSRDICQRGTSLTIQCQVDSQVTMMFWYRQQPGQSLTLIATANQGSEATYESGFVIDKFPISRPNLTFSTLTVSNMSPEDSSIYLCSVWRVSTEAFFGQGTRLTVV.